These 26 T cell receptor beta chains originate from one sample sequenced in a study of blood T cell repertoires in COVID-19. Repertoires were generated with immunoSEQ multiplex PCR, while TCRdb's copy carries only in-frame clones and drops some. The sample holds about 160,000 clones; about 87% are singletons and the top ten take less than 5%. The sample consisted of peripheral blood. The source of these receptors is a woman aged 60 to 75 who had recovered from COVID-19.

The J gene is TRBJ2-1, the V gene TRBV5-4; D is uncertain. V gave up 4 bases and J gave up 5 bases, with 10 bases separating them. The germline V gene encodes CDR1 SGHNT and CDR2 YYREEE (reference sequence). The CDR3 runs 13 residues. The CDR3 bases are TGTGCCAGCAGCATAGATCCCAACAATGAGCAGTTCTTC. Translation: CASSIDPNNEQFF.

This chain connects TRBV5-1 to TRBJ1-1; tentative D call: TRBD1 (5 bases). The ends were cut back, 5 bases at V and 2 bases at J, with 16 bases in the middle. This CDR3 spans 15 amino acids. Germline CDR1 SGHRS, CDR2 YFSETQ. CDR3 residues: CASRVGAARNTEAFF. Here the CDR3 DNA reads TGCGCCAGCAGGGTAGGGGCGGCAAGAAACACTGAAGCTTTCTTT.

The chain employs TRBV2 and TRBJ1-2; 10 bases line up with TRBD1. Germline trimming cut 10 bases from V and 7 bases from J; bases unmatched to any gene: 6. In germline, CDR1 is SNHLY, CDR2 FYNNEI. The CDR3 extends over 12 amino acids. The CDR3 loop reads CATGTGASGYTF. The CDR3 DNA is TGTGCCACCGGGACAGGGGCCTCTGGCTACACCTTC.

The rearrangement joins TRBV28 to TRBJ2-5; perhaps TRBD1 as D (5 bases). The germline V and J ends were trimmed by 5 bases and 5 bases, with 15 bases remaining between them. Per the germline V gene, CDR1 is MDHEN and CDR2 is SYDVKM. The CDR3 runs 14 residues. The CDR3 coding sequence is TGTGCCAGCAGTCCTCATCAGGGTGGGGAGACCCAGTACTTC. It translates to CASSPHQGGETQYF.

The rearrangement uses TRBV4-1 and TRBJ2-7; tentative D call: TRBD1 (6 bases). This CDR3 contains 13 residues. From germline, CDR1 is MGHRA and CDR2 YSYEKL. The germline V and J ends were trimmed by 3 bases and 7 bases, with 13 bases remaining between them. As DNA, the CDR3 is TGCGCCAGCAGCCAGGCTACAGGGTGGGAGCAGTACTTC. Protein: CASSQATGWEQYF.

This chain uses TRBV24-1 with TRBJ2-3; 8 bases are a match to TRBD1. This CDR3 spans 15 amino acids. V dropped 6 bases and J dropped 6; count of bases not matched to a gene: 10. Germline V lookup: CDR1 KGHDR, CDR2 SFDVKD. In nucleotides, the CDR3 is TGTGCCACCAGTCTGCAGGGGGCGTTGGGGGATACGCAGTATTTT. Encoded protein: CATSLQGALGDTQYF.

In this sample, this clone turned up a few times. V and J are TRBV5-4 and TRBJ2-1; weak D call: TRBD2 (6 bases). V was cut by 5 bases and J by 6 bases, with 15 bases left in between. Germline V gives CDR1 SGHNT, CDR2 YYREEE (reference sequence). This CDR3 has 14 residues. CDR3 protein: CASRPGLGGNEQFF. CDR3 in DNA: TGTGCCAGCAGGCCGGGATTGGGGGGCAATGAGCAGTTCTTC.

The rearrangement links TRBV28 to TRBJ2-2; the match to TRBD1 covers 8 bases. The V segment lost 4 bases and the J segment 6 bases; nucleotides outside the gene matches: 10. The CDR3 has 16 amino acids. Germline values: CDR1 MDHEN, CDR2 SYDVKM. CDR3 coding DNA: TGTGCCAGCAGTTCTTGGGACAGGTCAACTGCCGGGGAGCTGTTTTTT. Translation: CASSSWDRSTAGELFF.

The CDR3 sequence is CASSPTWQGASTDTQYF. Written as DNA, the CDR3 is TGTGCCAGCAGCCCTACTTGGCAGGGGGCGAGCACAGATACGCAGTATTTT. This chain links TRBV14 with TRBJ2-3; 8 nucleotides align to TRBD1. With 4 bases clipped from V and 0 bases from J, the junction kept 9 bases outside the gene matches. The CDR3 runs to 17 residues. CDR1 is SGHDN, CDR2 FVKESK, per germline. Full variable domain (rest looked up from reference TRBV14 and TRBJ2-3): EAGVTQFPSHSVIEKGQTVTLRCDPISGHDNLYWYRRVMGKEIKFLLHFVKESKQDESGMPNNRFLAERTGGTYSTLKVQPAELEDSGVYFCASSPTWQGASTDTQYFGPGTRLTVL.

This chain links TRBV3-1 (or the pseudogene TRBV3-2) with TRBJ2-7; 7 nucleotides align to TRBD1. Germline trimming cut 4 bases from V and 6 bases from J; bases unmatched to any gene: 6. The germline gives CDR1 LGHDT, CDR2 YNNKEL (reference sequence). The CDR3 sequence is 13 residues long. The CDR3 bases are TGTGCCAGCAGCCTCGCTGGGACAGTCGAGCAGTACTTC. It translates to CASSLAGTVEQYF.

The V call is TRBV6-2 or TRBV6-3, the J call TRBJ1-6; D gene uncertain. V was pared by 2 bases and J by 11 bases, with 7 bases between. Germline CDR1 and CDR2: MNHEY and SVGEGT. The CDR3 runs 12 residues. As DNA, the CDR3 is TGTGCCAGCAGTTACGCCAGAACACCCCTCCACTTT. Translation gives CASSYARTPLHF.

In the case of this clone: One junction end does not reproduce the germline sequence, and a read error may be involved. The chain recombines TRBV7-6 with TRBJ2-3, with 12 bases aligning to TRBD2. The length of the CDR3 is 16 residues. Germline V gives CDR1 SGHVS, CDR2 FNYEAQ. The CDR3 coding sequence is TGTGCCAGCAGCCTAGCGGGGGGGACTGGGTCGGATACGCAGTATTTT. Its protein is CASSLAGGTGSDTQYF.

The rearrangement uses TRBV4-1 and TRBJ2-3, with 10 bases matching TRBD2. Unmatched junction bases numbered 10, after V lost 4 bases and J lost 6 bases. The CDR3 has 16 amino acids. From germline, CDR1 is MGHRA and CDR2 YSYEKL. CDR3 sequence: CASSLSPSGGGDTQYF. Written as DNA, the CDR3 is TGCGCCAGCAGCCTGTCCCCTAGCGGGGGAGGGGATACGCAGTATTTT.

This chain connects TRBV14 to TRBJ2-3; TRBD2 matches 7 bases. The CDR3 totals 13 residues. Germline CDR1 SGHDN, CDR2 FVKESK. Trimming cost V 5 bases and J 4 bases; bases outside gene matches: 3. The CDR3 DNA reads as TGTGCCAGCAGCTCCCGGGGGGCAGATACGCAGTATTTT. Translated: CASSSRGADTQYF.

The genes are TRBV3-1 (or the pseudogene TRBV3-2) and TRBJ1-1; D uncertain. CDR1 is LGHDT, CDR2 YNNKEL, per germline (reference sequence). The V end was cut by 3 bases, the J end by 8 bases, with 16 bases between. This CDR3 is 14 amino acids long. CDR3 amino acids: CASSHAWEAGEAFF. CDR3 coding DNA: TGTGCCAGCAGCCATGCTTGGGAGGCGGGCGAAGCTTTCTTT.

The genes are TRBV7-2 and TRBJ2-1; D may be TRBD2 (6 bases). The germline V gene has CDR1 SGHTA and CDR2 FQGNSA. The germline V and J ends were trimmed by 2 bases and 9 bases, with 17 bases remaining between them. The CDR3 runs to 15 residues. The DNA of the CDR3 is TGTGCCAGCAGCTTATCAGGCCCCTCAGCGGGTGAGCAGTTCTTC. The encoded protein is CASSLSGPSAGEQFF.

The chain combines TRBV18 with TRBJ1-5, with D maybe TRBD1 (6 bases). The V end lost 4 bases, the J end lost 3 bases, and 13 bases lay between the germline ends. CDR1 is KGHSH, CDR2 LQKENI, per germline. The CDR3 has 15 amino acids. The CDR3 sequence is CASSLQTGDNQPQHF. CDR3 nucleotides: TGTGCCAGCTCACTACAGACAGGCGACAATCAGCCCCAGCATTTT.

V gene TRBV5-1 combines with J gene TRBJ2-2; D unclear. This CDR3 has 12 residues. Between the trimmed V and J ends, which lost 5 bases and 5 bases, there was a span of 7 bases. Looked up from germline, CDR1 is SGHRS and CDR2 is YFSETQ. CDR3 sequence (DNA): TGCGCCAGCAGTCAGGATACCGGGGAGCTGTTTTTT. Encoded protein: CASSQDTGELFF. The whole variable domain, filled in from reference TRBV5-1 and TRBJ2-2, reads KAGVTQTPRYLIKTRGQQVTLSCSPISGHRSVSWYQQTPGQGLQFLFEYFSETQRNKGNFPGRFSGRQFSNSRSEMNVSTLELGDSALYLCASSQDTGELFFGEGSRLTVL.

The chain uses TRBV6-2 or TRBV6-3 and TRBJ2-5, with TRBD1 matching over 10 bases. J gave up 4 bases and V 2 bases, and 4 bases lay outside the gene matches. The CDR3 covers 15 residues. Germline V gene sequence: CDR1 MNHEY, CDR2 SVGEGT. The CDR3 reads CASSYRDRGPETQYF. The CDR3 region has the DNA TGTGCCAGCAGTTACAGGGACAGGGGCCCAGAGACCCAGTACTTC.

As to this clone: An end of the junction differs from the germline gene, which may be a read error. The chain carries TRBV28 and TRBJ1-2; 8 positions match TRBD1. This CDR3 is 14 amino acids long. Germline CDR1 reads MDHEN; CDR2 reads SYDVKM. CDR3 sequence reads: CASSLLLRSRGPSF. The CDR3 region has the DNA TGTGCCAGCAGTCTACTCCTGCGGTCCAGGGGGCCCTCGTTC.

The rearrangement joins TRBV5-1 to TRBJ2-7, with 7 bases aligning to TRBD1. Germline V lookup: CDR1 SGHRS, CDR2 YFSETQ. Germline trimming cut 1 base from V and 6 bases from J; bases unmatched to any gene: 7. This CDR3 region has 14 residues. DNA of the CDR3: TGCGCCAGCAGCTTGAGAACAGGGGACGGCGAGCAGTACTTC. Translating gives CASSLRTGDGEQYF.

V and J are TRBV7-3 and TRBJ1-6, with 9 bases identical to TRBD1. CDR3 length equals 15 residues. Germline V lookup: CDR1 SGHTA, CDR2 FQGTGA. V lost 6 bases, J lost 7 bases, and 7 bases stayed unmatched. The CDR3 spells CASSQTGQGNSPLHF. In DNA, the CDR3 is TGTGCCAGCAGTCAAACGGGACAGGGAAATTCACCCCTCCACTTT.

V is TRBV25-1 and J is TRBJ2-3; 9 nucleotides align to TRBD2. V shed 0 bases, J shed 4 bases, and the junction held 5 bases outside the gene matches. CDR1 is MGHDK, CDR2 SYGVNS, per germline. This CDR3 contains 16 residues. The CDR3 is CASSEYSGGTADTQYF. CDR3 nucleotides: TGTGCCAGCAGTGAATATAGCGGGGGAACCGCAGATACGCAGTATTTT.

This clone was recorded only once. The chain uses TRBV5-1 and TRBJ2-1, with D tentatively TRBD2 (5 bases). V was cut by 0 bases and J by 4 bases, with 11 bases left in between. Germline V gene data show CDR1 as SGHRS and CDR2 as YFSETQ. There are 15 residues in the CDR3. This CDR3 is CASSLVGETYNEQFF. The CDR3 region has the DNA TGCGCCAGCAGCTTGGTCGGGGAAACATACAATGAGCAGTTCTTC.

The chain carries TRBV2 and TRBJ1-1, with a possible D match to TRBD1 (5 bases). From germline, CDR1 is SNHLY and CDR2 FYNNEI. V was trimmed by 6 bases and J by 1 base, leaving 15 bases between them. The CDR3 has 15 amino acids. CDR3 DNA sequence: TGTGCCAGCAGGAAATTCGGGCAGGGGAACACTGAAGCTTTCTTT. Amino acids: CASRKFGQGNTEAFF.

V usage is TRBV7-8 and J usage is TRBJ2-2; TRBD2 matches at 11 bases. CDR1 is SGHVS and CDR2 is FQNEAQ in the germline V gene. CDR3 length: 17 amino acids. After removal of 6 bases from V and 3 bases from J, the junction contained 9 bases not matched to a gene. Written as DNA, the CDR3 is TGTGCCAGCAGTCGTCCCTTAGCGGGGGGGCACACCGGGGAGCTGTTTTTT. It specifies CASSRPLAGGHTGELFF.